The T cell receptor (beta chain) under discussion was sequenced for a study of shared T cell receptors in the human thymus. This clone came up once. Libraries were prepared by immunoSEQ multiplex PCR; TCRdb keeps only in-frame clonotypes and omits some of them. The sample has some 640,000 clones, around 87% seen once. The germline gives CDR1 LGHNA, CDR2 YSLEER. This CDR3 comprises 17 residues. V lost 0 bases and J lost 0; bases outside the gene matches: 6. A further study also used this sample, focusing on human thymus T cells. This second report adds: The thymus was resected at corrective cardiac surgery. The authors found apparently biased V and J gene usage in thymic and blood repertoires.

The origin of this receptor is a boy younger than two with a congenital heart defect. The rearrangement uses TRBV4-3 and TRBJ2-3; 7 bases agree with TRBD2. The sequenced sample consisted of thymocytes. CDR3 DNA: TGCGCCAGCAGCCAAGATCCTAGCGGTCCTAGCACAGATACGCAGTATTTT. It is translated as CASSQDPSGPSTDTQYF.